Listed here is a single TCR beta chain. The target antigen is unknown. This specimen belongs to a study of cytomegalovirus exposure and HLA in healthy donors. Points from the study as a whole: One later analysis, an examination of the 120 validation repertoires, found that first-cohort TCR clusters tended to co-occur in them. The authors enumerated under 200 TCR beta chains as linked to cytomegalovirus. Using the classifier, cytomegalovirus status was reportedly diagnosed with high specificity and sensitivity.

Method: immunoSEQ multiplex PCR; TCRdb's copy keeps in-frame clones and lacks some. The sample has about 160,000 clones, 86% seen once; the top ten hold about 2.3%. Germline assignment: CDR1 SEHNR and CDR2 FQNEAQ (reference sequence). J was trimmed by 5 bases and V by 4 bases; bases with no gene match: 13. The CDR3 extends over 19 amino acids. The TCR sequence derives from a woman between 18 and 29 years old in good health and CMV-seronegative. The chain employs TRBV7-9 and TRBJ2-1, with TRBD2 identical over 14 bases. The source material was PBMCs. The DNA for the CDR3 is TGTGCCAGCAGCTCCCGGGACAAGGGACTAGCGGGAGAGAACAATGAGCAGTTCTTC. Protein: CASSSRDKGLAGENNEQFF. Using reference TRBV7-9 and TRBJ2-1 for the parts outside the CDR3, the full variable domain is DTGVSQNPRHKITKRGQNVTFRCDPISEHNRLYWYRQTLGQGPEFLTYFQNEAQLEKSRLLSDRFSAERPKGSFSTLEIQRTEQGDSAMYLCASSSRDKGLAGENNEQFFGPGTRLTVL.